This is a list of T cell receptor beta chains from one sample in a study of neurological immune-mediated disorders. One entry per CDR3 protein results from TCRdb running MiXCR on the 5' RACE reads. The sample carries about 55,000 distinct CDR3 sequences, approximately 3.9% recorded once. The sequenced sample consisted of PBMCs. These receptors all come from a man aged 25 to 40 with multiple sclerosis. Each CDR3 is given with its conserved first and last residue. A D gene is named only where the DNA matches it firmly. A row's size may be missing; if present it is once, few, many or a size class.

clone size	V gene	D gene	J gene	CDR3 protein	CDR3 DNA
many	TRBV7-8	TRBD1	TRBJ1-1	CASSTTGTYTEAFF	TGTGCCAGCAGCACGACAGGGACTTACACTGAAGCTTTCTTT
many	TRBV9	TRBD1	TRBJ1-1	CASSVYRDRTEAFF	TGTGCCAGCAGCGTATACCGGGACAGGACTGAAGCTTTCTTT
medium-sized	TRBV20-1	-	TRBJ2-1	CSARDGLGGEFF	TGCAGTGCTAGAGATGGGTTGGGGGGAGAGTTCTTC
-	TRBV5-1	-	TRBJ2-7	CASSLYERDSEQYF	TGCGCCAGCAGCTTGTATGAAAGGGATTCAGAGCAGTACTTC
many	TRBV12-3/TRBV12-4	-	TRBJ2-5	CASSPSVMVETQYF	TGTGCCAGCAGTCCATCGGTGATGGTGGAGACCCAGTACTTC
many	TRBV24-1	-	TRBJ2-3	CATSDSGRVTDTQYF	TGTGCCACCAGTGATTCGGGGAGAGTCACAGATACGCAGTATTTT
many	TRBV9	TRBD1	TRBJ1-4	CASSVTGGSNEKLFF	TGTGCCAGCAGCGTCACAGGGGGCTCTAATGAAAAACTGTTTTTT
many	TRBV28	TRBD2	TRBJ2-7	CASSSPGLAGSSYEQYF	TGTGCCAGCAGTTCCCCGGGACTAGCGGGGAGCTCCTACGAGCAGTACTTC
many	TRBV24-1	TRBD2	TRBJ2-1	CATSDAGTSGGDEQFF	TGTGCCACCAGTGACGCCGGGACTAGCGGGGGGGATGAGCAGTTCTTC
many	TRBV28	-	TRBJ1-2	CASSSTIWYGYTF	TGTGCCAGCTCCTCGACAATCTGGTATGGCTACACCTTC
many	TRBV28	-	TRBJ1-3	CASSDPGAQNTIYF	TGTGCCAGCAGCGACCCGGGGGCGCAAAACACCATATATTTT
many	TRBV29-1	-	TRBJ2-7	CSGGQREYEQYF	TGCAGCGGAGGACAGAGGGAGTACGAGCAGTACTTC
-	TRBV15	-	TRBJ2-2	CATSRDPGRVTGELFF	TGTGCCACCAGCAGAGATCCGGGCCGCGTCACCGGGGAGCTGTTTTTT
many	TRBV15	-	TRBJ2-7	CATSRGGVGRSYEQYF	TGTGCCACCAGCAGAGGGGGAGTGGGGCGGTCCTACGAGCAGTACTTC
many	TRBV29-1	TRBD1	TRBJ2-7	CSVVKPGTEDYEQYF	TGCAGCGTTGTGAAGCCCGGGACAGAAGACTACGAGCAGTACTTC
many	TRBV5-6	-	TRBJ2-2	CASSFTGQRNGELFF	TGTGCCAGCAGCTTTACCGGACAGCGCAACGGGGAGCTGTTTTTT
few	TRBV12-3/TRBV12-4	TRBD2	TRBJ2-2	CASSGTSDPNTGELFF	TGTGCCAGCAGTGGAACTAGCGATCCGAACACCGGGGAGCTGTTTTTT
many	TRBV7-2	-	TRBJ1-4	CASSYVAGTLRGATNEKLFF	TGTGCCAGCAGCTACGTTGCCGGGACCCTCCGGGGGGCAACTAATGAAAAACTGTTTTTT
many	TRBV12-3/TRBV12-4	TRBD1	TRBJ2-3	CASRQGATDTQYF	TGTGCCAGCAGACAGGGGGCCACAGATACGCAGTATTTT
many	TRBV5-1	-	TRBJ1-5	CASSPDSNNQPQHF	TGCGCCAGCAGCCCAGACAGCAACAATCAGCCCCAGCATTTT
many	TRBV5-1	-	TRBJ2-2	CASSFGRANTGELFF	TGCGCCAGCAGCTTCGGGCGAGCGAACACCGGGGAGCTGTTTTTT
many	TRBV20-1	-	TRBJ2-1	CSATTGTLVNEQFF	TGCAGTGCTACAACCGGGACTCTTGTAAATGAGCAGTTCTTC
many	TRBV20-1	-	TRBJ2-1	CSARDPSRPPNEQFF	TGCAGTGCTAGAGATCCCTCTAGGCCCCCCAATGAGCAGTTCTTC
many	TRBV7-2	TRBD1	TRBJ2-5	CASSLEGARETQYF	TGTGCCAGCAGCTTAGAGGGGGCAAGGGAGACCCAGTACTTC
many	TRBV7-9	-	TRBJ2-2	CASRGATGELFF	TGTGCCAGCAGGGGGGCCACCGGGGAGCTGTTTTTT
many	TRBV7-8	TRBD1	TRBJ1-3	CASSFDRDGNTIYF	TGTGCCAGCAGCTTCGACAGGGATGGAAACACCATATATTTT
many	TRBV28	TRBD2	TRBJ2-3	CASSSSPTSGLTDTQYF	TGTGCCAGCAGTTCATCCCCGACTAGCGGGCTCACAGATACGCAGTATTTT
many	TRBV7-6	-	TRBJ2-7	CASSLKPGQSEQYF	TGTGCCAGCAGCTTAAAACCGGGTCAGTCCGAGCAGTACTTC
many	TRBV12-3/TRBV12-4	TRBD1	TRBJ1-2	CASSYATGSSGYTF	TGTGCCAGCAGTTACGCGACAGGGTCGAGTGGCTACACCTTC
many	TRBV5-1	-	TRBJ2-3	CASSADYTSTDTQYF	TGCGCCAGCAGCGCGGACTACACTAGCACAGATACGCAGTATTTT
many	TRBV29-1	TRBD1	TRBJ2-7	CSVEGQAYEQYF	TGCAGCGTTGAGGGACAGGCCTACGAGCAGTACTTC
few	TRBV20-1	TRBD2	TRBJ2-7	CSAGWEGSYEQYF	TGCAGTGCTGGCTGGGAGGGTTCCTACGAGCAGTACTTC
many	TRBV29-1	-	TRBJ2-2	CSFKGGTTGELFF	TGCAGCTTTAAGGGGGGAACAACCGGGGAGCTGTTTTTT
many	TRBV29-1	-	TRBJ2-3	CSGSTDTQYF	TGCAGCGGTAGCACAGATACGCAGTATTTT
many	TRBV3-1	-	TRBJ2-7	CASSQVGSVGSYEQYF	TGTGCCAGCAGCCAAGTCGGATCGGTAGGCTCCTACGAGCAGTACTTC
many	TRBV20-1	-	TRBJ2-7	CTASRDGGSYEQYF	TGCACCGCGAGCCGAGACGGGGGATCCTACGAGCAGTACTTC
-	TRBV7-2	-	TRBJ2-7	CASSLVTTSYEQYF	TGTGCCAGCAGCTTAGTGACTACCTCCTACGAGCAGTACTTC
many	TRBV7-2	TRBD2	TRBJ2-3	CASSLSGTSENTQYF	TGTGCCAGCAGCTTATCCGGGACTAGCGAAAATACGCAGTATTTT
many	TRBV5-1	-	TRBJ2-7	CASSHLDREASEQYF	TGCGCCAGCAGCCACCTCGACAGGGAGGCGAGCGAGCAGTACTTC
-	TRBV28	TRBD2	TRBJ2-7	CASSFSGTKGYEQYF	TGTGCCAGCAGTTTCTCCGGGACTAAGGGCTACGAGCAGTACTTC
many	TRBV5-1	-	TRBJ2-7	CASSLRADVYEQYF	TGCGCCAGCAGCCTGAGGGCAGACGTCTACGAGCAGTACTTC
many	TRBV2	-	TRBJ1-5	CASSARGRPQHF	TGTGCCAGCAGTGCCCGGGGTCGGCCCCAGCATTTT
few	TRBV7-9	-	TRBJ1-5	CASSLVGQPQNF	TGTGCCAGCAGCTTAGTTGGTCAGCCCCAGAATTTT
few	TRBV11-2	-	TRBJ1-1	CASSSSERGTEAFF	TGTGCCAGCAGCTCGTCGGAAAGGGGGACTGAAGCTTTCTTT
many	TRBV12-3/TRBV12-4	-	TRBJ2-7	CASSSRDSGYEQYF	TGTGCCAGCAGTTCCCGGGACAGCGGGTACGAGCAGTACTTC
few	TRBV5-1	-	TRBJ2-7	CASSLFWGYEQYF	TGCGCCAGCAGCTTGTTTTGGGGGTACGAGCAGTACTTC
many	TRBV6-4	TRBD2	TRBJ2-3	CASSGTSGGTDTQYF	TGTGCCAGCAGTGGGACTAGCGGGGGCACAGATACGCAGTATTTT
many	TRBV25-1	-	TRBJ2-7	CASNVRTVSSYEQYF	TGTGCCAGCAACGTCAGGACAGTGAGCTCCTACGAGCAGTACTTC
many	TRBV5-1	TRBD2	TRBJ2-3	CASSLAGGVDTQYF	TGCGCCAGCAGCTTGGCGGGAGGAGTAGATACGCAGTATTTT
-	TRBV4-3	-	TRBJ1-5	CASSQDDRNGQPQHF	TGCGCCAGCAGCCAAGACGACAGGAACGGTCAGCCCCAGCATTTT
many	TRBV20-1	-	TRBJ1-1	CSARESAQIRLNTEAFF	TGCAGTGCTAGAGAAAGCGCACAGATACGTCTGAACACTGAAGCTTTCTTT
many	TRBV4-1	-	TRBJ1-5	CASSQDPASIPQNF	TGCGCCAGCAGCCAAGATCCTGCCTCAATACCCCAGAATTTT
many	TRBV20-1	-	TRBJ2-7	CSARDGTAYEQYF	TGCAGTGCTAGAGATGGTACAGCGTACGAGCAGTACTTC
many	TRBV6-5	-	TRBJ2-7	CASSRIRGPEQYF	TGTGCCAGCAGTCGCATCAGAGGCCCCGAGCAGTACTTC
many	TRBV7-2	-	TRBJ1-5	CASNEGGGKGQPQHF	TGTGCCAGCAACGAAGGGGGTGGTAAAGGGCAGCCCCAGCATTTT
many	TRBV29-1	TRBD2	TRBJ2-3	CSVEWAGVGPGQYF	TGCAGCGTTGAATGGGCGGGAGTCGGCCCCGGGCAGTATTTT
many	TRBV19	-	TRBJ1-2	CASSPIPANYGYTF	TGTGCCAGTAGCCCAATTCCGGCAAACTATGGCTACACCTTC
many	TRBV18	TRBD1	TRBJ2-7	CASSPRTGGEHEQYF	TGTGCCAGCTCACCGCGGACAGGGGGCGAACACGAGCAGTACTTC
many	TRBV3-1	-	TRBJ1-2	CASSQGQVNYGYTF	TGTGCCAGCAGCCAAGGTCAGGTTAACTATGGCTACACCTTC